Sequencing of this T cell receptor (beta chain) was carried out in a study of cytomegalovirus exposure and HLA in healthy donors (dated by TCRdb to about 2017). Broadly, across the study: According to an earlier analysis of 550 to 700 of the donors, about 190 million T cells yielded roughly 110 million unique TCR beta sequences and 276 Gb of sequence data. Typing coverage differed by locus: A, B, C, DRB1 and DQB1 were typed in about 629-640 donors, DQA1 in 500 to 550, DPA1 in around 610, and DPB1 in around 490. In addition to the first cohort of 500 to 850 subjects, a separate validation cohort of 120 different subjects was used. Approximately 310 gigabases of sequencing data and 70 million to 100 million unique TCR sequences were included in an early release covering roughly 700 HLA-typed donors. Rather than using new phenotypic data, the later analysis identified candidate immune exposures from TCR beta sequences and from how often those sequences occurred across donors. The study was designed to test whether signatures of past pathogen exposure could be identified by cataloging public T cell receptors. HLA typing covered class I and class II loci at four-digit resolution. Across about 380 genotyped donors of the cohort, an average of roughly 250,000 unique TCR beta nucleotide sequences per donor were sequenced, and roughly a sixth of those sequences were non-productive. To study patterns of TCR occurrence, a later analysis re-analyzed previously published TCR beta repertoires from 500 to 850 donors and added high-resolution HLA genotyping. To predict cytomegalovirus infection status, the study brought together high-throughput TCR immunosequencing, statistical association of individual TCRs with disease status, and machine learning. A later genetic analysis took genome-wide SNP genotypes for 398 of the 666 donors and used that subset as a discovery cohort. Alongside the repertoire data, information on donor age, sex, ethnicity and CMV serostatus was compiled. Using immunosequencing, the study profiled T cell repertoires from approximately 700 subjects and related those repertoires to cytomegalovirus serostatus. In an earlier analysis of roughly 600 of the donors, high-throughput TCR beta sequencing was used to judge whether each TCR beta V gene segment behaved as functional or pseudogenic. Of the 300 to 500 genotyped donors, 65% to 90% were placed in the genetic ancestry cluster associated with self-reported Caucasian donors. All discovery cohort repertoires had been generated using a single sequencing platform. Because of strong linkage in the cohort, five DR-DQ haplotypes were treated as single units for association and clustering. Paper-wide results and their limitations: In the study, about 150 TCR beta chains were listed as associated with cytomegalovirus. A later analysis reported that several top co-occurrence clusters appeared linked to parvovirus B19, influenza, CMV and Epstein-Barr virus. A few of the identified cytomegalovirus-associated TCR beta chains were confirmed in vitro to be specific for cytomegalovirus antigens. Broadly in line with IMGT annotations, most TCR beta V segments showed up in productive rearrangements about 90% or about 30% of the time in an earlier analysis of several hundred of the donors. The presence/absence analyses assumed that sequencing depth was roughly uniform across donors, and that assumption may not be true. According to a later analysis, TCR association rates differed among HLA loci, with DRB1 alleles showing the most associated TCRs and HLA-C alleles showing the fewest. A later analysis found that most CMV-associated TCR beta chains appeared HLA-restricted, with HLA associations seemingly driven largely by CMV exposure. According to a later genetic analysis, donors in an Asian-associated ancestry cluster had fewer N-insertions in productive TCRs than the approximately 610-donor mean. While some public TCRs were present in many individuals, most TCR sequences turned up only very rarely across donors. Cytomegalovirus status was reported to be diagnosed by the classifier with high specificity and sensitivity in both the original and validation cohorts. CMV serostatus was the only immune exposure information available for the cohort. When HLA alleles, especially DR and DQ, strongly co-occurred, TCR associations were difficult to assign to individual alleles. Linkage disequilibrium might explain the correlated functional status among segregating V segments, but an unknown experimental factor could not be excluded. A further reported finding was that TCR beta sequences accurately predicted the HLA-A and HLA-B alleles for most subjects in the first cohort. V-gene and J-gene trimming of TCR beta chains was associated with a missense DCLRE1C variant in a later genetic analysis, and the association was replicated in an independent cohort. Some 15 rarely observed V segments, including chromosome 9 orphons, were excluded from the earlier analysis of almost 600 of the donors because counts were too low. A cluster of highly shared sequence variants was judged likely to be a technical artifact of the sequencing pipeline. Because HLA typing was missing for some donors at each locus, association tests included only the typed subset. Because the 87-base-pair reads could not distinguish some IMGT-functional V segments, including TRBV6-2 and TRBV6-3, those segments were excluded. At a false discovery rate of 0.05, a later analysis linked around 15,000 TCR beta sequences to specific HLA alleles. It was suggested by the authors that the approach could potentially be generalized to other disease states and immunological phenotypes. In a later analysis, HLA-associated TCR beta chains showed more clonal expansion and lower generation probabilities than non-associated chains that were equally common. In this cohort, only TCR beta chains were sequenced, and detectable features were limited by the absence of alpha or paired-chain data.

The cohort comprised some 730 healthy bone marrow donors. Cohort members were all nominally healthy when sampled, although unrecorded immune exposures were likely present. The donor tested CMV seronegative, placing the donor among the roughly 400 seronegative members of the cohort. Each donor provided a peripheral blood sample, and peripheral blood mononuclear cells were used for TCR beta sequencing. Genomic DNA extraction from the blood cell samples was performed with the Qiagen DNeasy Blood Extraction Kit. Measured from the cysteine to the phenylalanine, the CDR3 is 15 residues long. Kept here is only the CDR3 DNA, which spans 45 bases and is read in frame from base 1. V gives up 3 bases and J gives up 4 bases, and the segment between their germline ends measures 12 bases. In regard to this clone: Its recognized antigen is unknown. No quality values exist for individual bases; no much larger clone is one base distant.

Libraries were built with the immunoSEQ multiplex PCR assay. A mixture of 60 forward primers for TCR Vbeta segments and 13 reverse primers for TCR Jbeta segments was used in the multiplex PCR. Amplification of the CDR3 region of rearranged TCR beta genes was performed with a multiplex PCR assay on genomic DNA. On the Illumina HiSeq System, the amplified TCR beta libraries were sequenced as 87-base-pair reads. The original methods were these. In a later analysis, tens of millions of unique TCR beta chains were counted across the approximately 640 repertoires, and roughly 9.9 million of these chains were shared by at least two donors. A nearest-neighbor algorithm error-corrected the raw reads and collapsed the reads into unique sequences, merging closely related sequences to remove PCR and sequencing errors. Alignment of CDR3 sequences to IMGT reference sequences was used to assign V, D and J gene segments. For a sequence to be retained, a match of at least six nucleotides to both a V gene segment and a J gene segment was required. A rearrangement was called productive if the CDR3 had no stop codons and remained in frame with V and J, and every other rearrangement was called non-productive. CDR3 was defined according to IMGT convention as the region running from the second conserved V-encoded cysteine to the conserved J-encoded phenylalanine. The earlier analysis of some 550 of the donors excluded any sequence lacking an unambiguous match to a single V gene segment. In an earlier analysis of approximately 590 of the donors, a V segment was called functional when productive rearrangements were above 56.7%, and segregating when the standard deviation between donors exceeded 5%. A statistical classification framework was built for diagnosing cytomegalovirus status from the catalog of TCR beta chain sequences. A later analysis assigned V and J genes by comparing TCR nucleotide sequences with IMGT/GENE-DB human TR gene sequences. The TCRdist pipeline was used in a later analysis to assign CDR3 sequences and most-parsimonious VDJ recombination scenarios. In a later analysis, each TCR beta chain was defined by its CDR3 amino acid sequence together with its V-gene family, and reads lacking a unique V-gene family were excluded. To address suspected cross-contamination and a sequencing artifact, a later analysis removed a few hundred highly shared, low-generation-probability nucleotide sequences. In a later analysis, a clonal expansion index for each public chain was calculated from normalized within-repertoire ranks of inferred template counts. Generation probabilities in a later analysis came from a VDJ recombination model fitted to out-of-frame rearrangements, and those results were checked against IGoR. A later analysis scored TCR-TCR, TCR-HLA and TCR-CMV co-occurrence with hypergeometric tests, applying a repertoire-size bias correction to TCR pairs. In a later analysis, false discovery rates were estimated by permuting HLA or CMV assignments 20 times. In a later analysis, co-occurring TCRs were grouped using DBSCAN, and TCRdist sequence similarity was added for clustering within HLA-allele-positive subsets. Repertoires with fewer than 30,000 or more than 120,000 public chains, plus five repertoires with anomalous nucleotide sharing, were excluded from co-occurrence clustering. What TCRdb holds here is the immuneACCESS table cut down to in-frame rearrangements. Part of the clones is not present; checked against another copy, under half of the missing clones reflect an unresolved V gene, and the others are unexplained. V, J and clone size are those of that table, while D and trimming were read from the DNA. Recorded for this sample are tens of thousands of clones; roughly 75% of them occurred a single time. The ten largest clones capture roughly 2% of the sample.

Sample: PBMCs. The V and J segments used are TRBV23-1 and TRBJ2-2; tentative D gene TRBD2, with 5 bases matching. TRBV23-1 is reported as an ORF; its role is uncertain. The sequence came from a middle-aged man in good health and CMV-seronegative. The DNA sequence is TGCGCCAGCAGTCAGAGGGTAAGCCGCACCGGGGAGCTGTTTTTT. It codes for CASSQRVSRTGELFF.